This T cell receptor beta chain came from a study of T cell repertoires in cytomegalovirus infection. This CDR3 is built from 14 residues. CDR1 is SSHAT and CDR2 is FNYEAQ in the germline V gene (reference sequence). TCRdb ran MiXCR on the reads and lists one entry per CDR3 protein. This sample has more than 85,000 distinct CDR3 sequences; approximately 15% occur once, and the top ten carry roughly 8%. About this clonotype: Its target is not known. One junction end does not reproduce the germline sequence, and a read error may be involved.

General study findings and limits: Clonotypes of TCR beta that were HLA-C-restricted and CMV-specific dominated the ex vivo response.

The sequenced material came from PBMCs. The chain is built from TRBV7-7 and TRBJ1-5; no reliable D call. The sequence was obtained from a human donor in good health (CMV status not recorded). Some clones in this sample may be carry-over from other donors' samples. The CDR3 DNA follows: TGTGCTAGCAGCTTTCACAGAGATAATCAGCCCCAGCATTTT. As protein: CASSFHRDNQPQHF.